These T cell receptor beta chains were read from a single sample in a study of blood T cell repertoires in COVID-19. The repertoire was sequenced with immunoSEQ multiplex PCR; TCRdb's copy has only in-frame clones and lacks some. The table has approximately 210,000 clones, 88% seen once; the top ten hold around 1.5%. The sample consisted of peripheral blood. These receptors originate from a young man with active or convalescent COVID-19. The CDR3 runs from the conserved cysteine through the conserved F or W. Fields, in order: D gene, clone size, V gene, J gene, CDR3 DNA, CDR3 protein. A D gene is named only where the DNA matches it firmly. The size entry is marked missing in some rows and otherwise reads once, few, many or a size class.

NA	NA	TRBV7-9	TRBJ2-2	TGTGCCAGCAGCTTAATATTAGCTTGGACCGGGGAGCTGTTTTTT	CASSLILAWTGELFF
NA	NA	TRBV29-1	TRBJ1-1	TGCAGCGTTACCCCCCTGGCCGAAGCTTTCTTT	CSVTPLAEAFF
TRBD1	once	TRBV30	TRBJ1-2	TGTGCCTGGAGTTTCCGAGACAGGGGGTTCTACACCTTC	CAWSFRDRGFYTF
TRBD1	NA	TRBV11-2	TRBJ1-5	TGTGCCAGCAGCTTAACAGGGGGCCAGAATCCCCAGCATTTT	CASSLTGGQNPQHF
NA	few	TRBV3-1/TRBV3-2	TRBJ2-7	TGTGCCAGCAGCCAAGGACTGCGTCTCAGCTCCTACGAGCAGTACTTC	CASSQGLRLSSYEQYF
TRBD1	NA	TRBV19	TRBJ1-5	TGTGCCAGTAGTATCCAGGGGGTAGGCCCCCAGCCCCAGCATTTT	CASSIQGVGPQPQHF
NA	NA	TRBV30	TRBJ1-3	TGTGCCTGGAGTCAGGGAAACACCATATATTTT	CAWSQGNTIYF
NA	NA	TRBV6-2/TRBV6-3	TRBJ2-1	TGTGCCAGCAGTTCACCGGGATATCCAGGGTTCTTC	CASSSPGYPGFF
TRBD2	NA	TRBV15	TRBJ2-1	TGTGCCACCAGCCCCGGACTAGCGGGGATAAATGAGCAGTTCTTC	CATSPGLAGINEQFF
TRBD2	NA	TRBV5-1	TRBJ2-7	TGCGCCAGCAGCGCCGGACTAGCGGGAGGGCCCCACGAGCAGTACTTC	CASSAGLAGGPHEQYF
NA	NA	TRBV15	TRBJ1-5	TGTGCCACCAGCAGAGTGGCGGGGAATCAGCCCCAGCATTTT	CATSRVAGNQPQHF
NA	few	TRBV7-8	TRBJ2-1	TGTGCCAGCAGCTTAGCGGTAGGAGGCGCCTACAATGAGCAGTTCTTC	CASSLAVGGAYNEQFF
NA	once	TRBV28	TRBJ2-1	TGTGCCAGCAGTTTAAATCCCGGGGGATCGTTCTTC	CASSLNPGGSFF
NA	NA	TRBV7-9	TRBJ2-2	TGTGCCGGGGGGACAGAGAACACCGGGGAGCTGTTTTTT	CAGGTENTGELFF
NA	NA	TRBV19	TRBJ1-2	TGTGCCAGTAGACGGACGGAGGATGCGGGAGGCTACACCTTC	CASRRTEDAGGYTF
NA	NA	TRBV3-1/TRBV3-2	TRBJ2-7	TGTGCCAGCAGCCAAGAAGCCCAAATACCCTCCTACGAGCAGTACTTC	CASSQEAQIPSYEQYF
NA	NA	TRBV6-2/TRBV6-3	TRBJ2-3	TGTGCCAGCAGTTACTCATCACCACGAATGAGTACAGATACGCAGTATTTT	CASSYSSPRMSTDTQYF
NA	NA	TRBV7-9	TRBJ1-4	TGTGCCAGCAGCCCCCTCGGCGGTGGTGAAAAACTGTTTTTT	CASSPLGGGEKLFF
NA	NA	TRBV4-1	TRBJ1-1	TGCGCCAGCAGCCAAGCACTCACGGGGGGAATGAACACTGAAGCTTTCTTT	CASSQALTGGMNTEAFF
NA	NA	TRBV2	TRBJ1-1	TGTGCCAGCAGGACGAGTCGAGGAATGAACACTGAAGCTTTCTTT	CASRTSRGMNTEAFF
TRBD1	NA	TRBV7-3	TRBJ1-2	TGTGCCAGCAGCCTACAGGGGGCTGACGGCTACACCTTC	CASSLQGADGYTF
TRBD1	NA	TRBV7-2	TRBJ1-2	TGTGCCAGCAGCCCAAATGCTCGACAGGGCGGTGGCTACACCTTC	CASSPNARQGGGYTF
NA	NA	TRBV4-2	TRBJ2-2	TGTGCCAGCAGCCAAGATACAGGGAGCACCGGGGAGCTGTTTTTT	CASSQDTGSTGELFF
NA	NA	TRBV27	TRBJ1-2	TGTGCCAGCAGTTTAACAGGGACTGGCTACACCTTC	CASSLTGTGYTF